This T cell receptor beta chain was observed in a study of blood T cell repertoires in COVID-19. In the study overall: From T cells, B-cell-depleted T cells, or PBMCs came the material, which was cDNA or gDNA.

CDR1 and CDR2 from the germline V gene are MNHEY and SMNVEV (reference sequence). With 2 bases clipped from V and 5 bases from J, the junction kept 4 bases outside the gene matches. CDR3 length: 14 residues. TCRdb's copy holds only in-frame clones and misses some; the assay was immunoSEQ multiplex PCR. There are roughly 150,000 clones in the sample; roughly 87% occur only once, and about 4.7% lies in the top ten. This chain uses TRBV27 with TRBJ1-1; the match to TRBD1 covers 8 bases. This TCR derives from a human donor in a cohort sampled during active COVID-19. The sample taken for sequencing was peripheral blood. The CDR3 here is CASSLRTGRTEAFF. DNA of the CDR3: TGTGCCAGCAGTTTACGGACAGGGCGGACTGAAGCTTTCTTT.